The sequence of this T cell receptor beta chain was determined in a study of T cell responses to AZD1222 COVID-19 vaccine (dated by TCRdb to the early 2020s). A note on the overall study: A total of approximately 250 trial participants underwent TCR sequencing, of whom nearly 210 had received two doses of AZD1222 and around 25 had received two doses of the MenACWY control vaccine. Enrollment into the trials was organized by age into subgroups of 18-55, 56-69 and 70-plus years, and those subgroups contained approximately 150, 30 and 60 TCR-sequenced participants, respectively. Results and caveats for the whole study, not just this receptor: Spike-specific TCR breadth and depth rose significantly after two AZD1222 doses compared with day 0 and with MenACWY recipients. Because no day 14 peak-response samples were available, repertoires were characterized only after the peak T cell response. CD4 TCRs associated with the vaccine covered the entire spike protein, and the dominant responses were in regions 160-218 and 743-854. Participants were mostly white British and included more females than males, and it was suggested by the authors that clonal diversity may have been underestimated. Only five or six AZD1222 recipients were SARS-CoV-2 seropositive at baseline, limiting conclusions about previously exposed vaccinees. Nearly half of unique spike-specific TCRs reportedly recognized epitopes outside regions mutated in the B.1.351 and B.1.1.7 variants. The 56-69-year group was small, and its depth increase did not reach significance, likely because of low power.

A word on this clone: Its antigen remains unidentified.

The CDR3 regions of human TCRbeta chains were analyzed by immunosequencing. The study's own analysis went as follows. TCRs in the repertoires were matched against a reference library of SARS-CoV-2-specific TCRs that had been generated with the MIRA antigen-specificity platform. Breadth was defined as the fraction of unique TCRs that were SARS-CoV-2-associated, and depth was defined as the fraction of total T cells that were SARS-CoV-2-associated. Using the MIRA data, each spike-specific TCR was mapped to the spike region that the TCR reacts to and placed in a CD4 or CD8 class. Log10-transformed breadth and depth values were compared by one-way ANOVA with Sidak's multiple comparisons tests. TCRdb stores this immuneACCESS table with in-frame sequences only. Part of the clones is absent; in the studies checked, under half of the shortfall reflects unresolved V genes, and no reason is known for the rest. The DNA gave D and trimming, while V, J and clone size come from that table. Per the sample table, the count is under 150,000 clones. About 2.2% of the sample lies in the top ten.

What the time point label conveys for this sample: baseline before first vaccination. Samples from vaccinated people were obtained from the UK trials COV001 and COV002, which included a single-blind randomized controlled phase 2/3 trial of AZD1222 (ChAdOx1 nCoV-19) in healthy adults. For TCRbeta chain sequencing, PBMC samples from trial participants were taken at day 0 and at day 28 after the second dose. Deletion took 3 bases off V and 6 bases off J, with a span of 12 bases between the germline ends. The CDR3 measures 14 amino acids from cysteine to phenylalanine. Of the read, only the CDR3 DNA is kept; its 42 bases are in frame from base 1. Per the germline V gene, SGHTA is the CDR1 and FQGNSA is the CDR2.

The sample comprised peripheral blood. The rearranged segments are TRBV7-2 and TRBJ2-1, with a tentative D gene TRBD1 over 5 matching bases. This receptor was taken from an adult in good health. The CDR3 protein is CASSFVGVSNEQFF. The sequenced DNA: TGTGCCAGCAGCTTTGTAGGGGTGTCCAATGAGCAGTTCTTC.